A single sample is the source of the 29 T cell receptor beta chains below, sequenced in a study of cytomegalovirus exposure and HLA in healthy donors. Vbeta (60) and Jbeta (13) primers were used in the PCR. TCRdb's table, derived via immunoSEQ multiplex PCR, lists solely in-frame clones and lacks some. The repertoire holds about 160,000 clones, roughly 65% seen once, with around 4% in the top ten. The sample comprised PBMCs. The receptor set was obtained from a woman under 30 in good health and CMV-seropositive.

This sequence joins TRBV6-5 and TRBJ1-4; D perhaps matches TRBD1 (6 bases). The CDR3 has 14 residues. The V gene's germline CDR1 is MNHEY and CDR2 SVGAGI. V was cut by 7 bases and J by 7 bases, with 16 bases left in between. CDR3 in amino acids: CASTRNIRGEKLFF. CDR3 bases: TGTGCCAGCACCCGGAACATCAGGGGTGAAAAACTGTTTTTT.

The genes are TRBV7-2 and TRBJ1-2; no definite D call. The germline V and J ends were trimmed by 1 base and 1 base, with 13 bases remaining between them. Looked up from germline, CDR1 is SGHTA and CDR2 is FQGNSA. CDR3 length: 16 residues. CDR3 nucleotide sequence: TGTGCCAGCAGCTTAGGTTTGCGGCAGCTTAACTATGGCTACACCTTC. This sequence encodes CASSLGLRQLNYGYTF.

This clone was detected once. V gene TRBV10-2 combines with J gene TRBJ1-1; TRBD1 aligns across 9 bases. Germline V gives CDR1 WSHSY, CDR2 SAAADI. CDR3 length: 17 amino acids. Losses at the gene ends were 3 bases for V and 4 bases for J; bases not matched to a gene: 12. CDR3 loop: CASSDFPGQGGGTEAFF. For the CDR3, the DNA is TGCGCCAGCAGTGACTTCCCGGGACAGGGAGGTGGCACTGAAGCTTTCTTT.

This sequence joins TRBV2 and TRBJ2-3, with 7 bases matching TRBD1. The V and J ends lost 8 bases and 6 bases, in that order; junction bases with no gene match: 11. The CDR3 loop spans 14 amino acids. The germline gives CDR1 SNHLY, CDR2 FYNNEI. The CDR3: CASLRDRGADTQYF. CDR3 coding DNA: TGTGCCAGCCTGAGGGACAGAGGGGCGGATACGCAGTATTTT.

In this sample, this clone turned up a few times. The chain uses TRBV6-6 and TRBJ1-5; 8 bases fit TRBD1. The CDR3 runs to 13 residues. The germline gives CDR1 MNHNY, CDR2 SVGAGI (reference sequence). V lost 5 bases, J lost 6 bases, and 3 bases stayed unmatched. CDR3 in amino acids: CASSGQGSQPQHF. For the CDR3, the DNA is TGTGCCAGCAGTGGACAGGGAAGTCAGCCCCAGCATTTT.

V usage is TRBV4-1 and J usage is TRBJ2-5; no firm D call. Trimming left V 5 bases short and J 3 bases short, with 13 bases between. CDR3 size: 14 residues. The germline CDR1 and CDR2 sequences are MGHRA and YSYEKL. CDR3 residues: CASSSQTLKETQYF. CDR3 bases: TGCGCCAGCAGCTCACAGACACTGAAAGAGACCCAGTACTTC.

The gene calls are TRBV28 and TRBJ2-7, with 7 positions matching TRBD1. V dropped 6 bases and J dropped 0; count of bases not matched to a gene: 8. Germline V gene lookup returns CDR1 MDHEN and CDR2 SYDVKM. The CDR3 is 15 residues long. This CDR3 is CASSFSDRISYEQYF. CDR3 nucleotide sequence: TGTGCCAGCAGCTTCTCGGACAGGATCTCCTACGAGCAGTACTTC.

This rearrangement joins TRBV14 to TRBJ2-7, with D unresolved. The CDR3 consists of 13 residues. V was clipped by 1 base and J by 5 bases, with 9 bases between them. In germline, CDR1 is SGHDN, CDR2 FVKESK. In DNA form, the CDR3 reads TGTGCCAGCAGCCAAGGGAGCTGGGACGAGCAGTACTTC. This encodes CASSQGSWDEQYF.

V is TRBV7-8 and J is TRBJ2-1; 9 bases agree with TRBD2. The CDR3 is 15 amino acids. Trimming cost V 3 bases and J 11 bases; bases outside gene matches: 11. The germline CDR1 and CDR2 sequences are SGHVS and FQNEAQ. As DNA, the CDR3 is TGTGCCAGCAGCTTCTCGAGCGGGGGGACCCCCCAGCAGTTCTTC. This sequence encodes CASSFSSGGTPQQFF.

As DNA, the CDR3 is TGTGCCAGCAGTCCCCACCCTAGCGGGAATACGCAGTATTTT. Encoded protein: CASSPHPSGNTQYF. The chain carries TRBV27 and TRBJ2-3, with 9 positions matching TRBD2. V lost 5 bases and J lost 7; bases outside the gene matches: 7. The germline V gene has CDR1 MNHEY and CDR2 SMNVEV (reference sequence). This CDR3 is 14 amino acids long.

The genes are TRBV6-6 and TRBJ1-1; TRBD1 might be the D (5 bases). CDR1 is MNHNY and CDR2 is SVGAGI in the germline V gene (reference sequence). V was shortened by 3 bases and J by 4 bases, with 18 bases between the two germline ends. The CDR3 covers 16 residues. As DNA, the CDR3 is TGTGCCAGCAGTTATCCTGCCGGGACTGGGGGCACTGAAGCTTTCTTT. Protein sequence: CASSYPAGTGGTEAFF.

This chain uses TRBV5-1 with TRBJ2-2, with 10 positions matching TRBD2. J gave up 4 bases and V 4 bases, and 4 bases lay outside the gene matches. In germline, CDR1 is SGHRS, CDR2 YFSETQ. The CDR3 is 15 residues long. Written as DNA, the CDR3 is TGCGCCAGCAGCCTGATAGCGGGAGGCACCGGGGAGCTGTTTTTT. This translates into CASSLIAGGTGELFF.

V usage is TRBV4-1 and J usage is TRBJ2-2; D remains unclear. CDR3 size: 12 residues. Germline CDR1 MGHRA, CDR2 YSYEKL. V gave up 2 bases and J gave up 5 bases, with 3 bases separating them. CDR3 sequence: CASSQLTGELFF. CDR3 bases: TGCGCCAGCAGCCAATTAACCGGGGAGCTGTTTTTT.

The chain combines TRBV4-3 with TRBJ2-2; D call uncertain. V lost 4 bases, J lost 1 base, and 7 bases lay in between. This CDR3 has 14 amino acids. From germline, CDR1 is LGHNA and CDR2 YSLEER. The CDR3 DNA sequence: TGCGCCAGCAGCCGCAAACAGAACACCGGGGAGCTGTTTTTT. Residues: CASSRKQNTGELFF.

This clone was observed a few times. The chain employs TRBV11-2 and TRBJ1-5; D possibly corresponds to TRBD1 (5 bases). Between the trimmed V and J ends, which lost 1 base and 6 bases, there was a span of 16 bases. Germline loops: CDR1 SGHAT, CDR2 FQNNGV. The CDR3 runs 16 residues. The DNA for the CDR3 is TGTGCCAGCAGCTTAGGAGGGTGGGGGGAGAGTCAGCCCCAGCATTTT. Translated, it gives CASSLGGWGESQPQHF.

The V call is TRBV10-3, the J call TRBJ2-7; D unclear. The germline V gene encodes CDR1 ENHRY and CDR2 SYGVKD. This CDR3 region has 12 residues. Trimming removed 5 bases at V and 3 bases at J, with 8 bases between. Here the CDR3 DNA reads TGTGCCATCAGTAGCTACAGCTACGAGCAGTACTTC. Amino acids: CAISSYSYEQYF.

The chain has TRBV7-2 and TRBJ2-1, with 11 bases aligning to TRBD2. The CDR3 is made up of 15 amino acids. Germline assignment: CDR1 SGHTA and CDR2 FQGNSA. With V trimmed by 5 bases and J by 5 bases, 5 bases remained unmatched. The CDR3 here is CASSLTSGRHNEQFF. CDR3 DNA sequence: TGTGCCAGCAGCCTTACTAGCGGGAGACACAATGAGCAGTTCTTC. Together with reference TRBV7-2 and TRBJ2-1, the CDR3 gives the full variable domain: GAGVSQSPSNKVTEKGKDVELRCDPISGHTALYWYRQSLGQGLEFLIYFQGNSAPDKSGLPSDRFSAERTGGSVSTLTIQRTQQEDSAVYLCASSLTSGRHNEQFFGPGTRLTVL.

The rearrangement joins TRBV4-3 to TRBJ2-7, with TRBD2 matching over 11 bases. Looked up from germline, CDR1 is LGHNA and CDR2 is YSLEER. The CDR3 has 15 residues. J was trimmed by 5 bases and V by 2 bases; bases with no gene match: 5. The CDR3 DNA sequence: TGCGCCAGCAGCCAACAGACTAGCGGGGTCGACGAGCAGTACTTC. It encodes CASSQQTSGVDEQYF.

This chain uses TRBV7-2 with TRBJ2-1, with D possibly being TRBD1 (5 bases). The CDR3 totals 13 residues. Deletions cut 2 bases from V and 6 bases from J, with 8 bases between. The germline gives CDR1 SGHTA, CDR2 FQGNSA. Here the CDR3 DNA reads TGTGCCAGCAGCTTAATAGGGGTCAATGAGCAGTTCTTC. This encodes CASSLIGVNEQFF.

The chain carries TRBV19 and TRBJ2-1, with 8 bases lining up with TRBD1. Germline CDR1 and CDR2: LNHDA and SQIVND (reference sequence). The CDR3 extends over 15 amino acids. Trimming cost V 5 bases and J 6 bases; bases outside gene matches: 9. CDR3 sequence reads: CASSVTGEMANEQFF. CDR3 nucleotide sequence: TGTGCCAGTAGTGTGACAGGGGAGATGGCCAATGAGCAGTTCTTC.

V is TRBV19 and J is TRBJ2-7; 9 bases line up with TRBD2. The CDR3 is 16 amino acids. V dropped 5 bases and J dropped 4; count of bases not matched to a gene: 12. CDR1 and CDR2 from the germline V gene are LNHDA and SQIVND (reference sequence). The CDR3 here is CASSAPGLALPYEQYF. The CDR3 region has the DNA TGTGCCAGTAGTGCTCCGGGACTAGCTCTGCCTTACGAGCAGTACTTC. Full variable domain (outside the CDR3, taken from reference TRBV19 and TRBJ2-7): DGGITQSPKYLFRKEGQNVTLSCEQNLNHDAMYWYRQDPGQGLRLIYYSQIVNDFQKGDIAEGYSVSREKKESFPLTVTSAQKNPTAFYLCASSAPGLALPYEQYFGPGTRLTVT.

The rearrangement uses TRBV27 and TRBJ2-1, with TRBD2 identical over 8 bases. The length of the CDR3 is 15 residues. V gave up 5 bases and J gave up 5 bases; unmatched junction bases: 8. Germline CDR1 reads MNHEY; CDR2 reads SMNVEV (reference sequence). The CDR3 loop is CASSPTGLDNNEQFF. The CDR3 region has the DNA TGTGCCAGCAGTCCCACGGGACTAGATAACAATGAGCAGTTCTTC.

The chain links TRBV7-8 to TRBJ2-7; 10 bases match TRBD1. Trimming at V came to 3 bases and at J to 7 bases, leaving 12 bases not matched to a gene. Germline lookup yields CDR1 SGHVS and CDR2 FQNEAQ. The CDR3 sequence is 16 residues long. The CDR3 DNA follows: TGTGCCAGCAGCTTTATACCGGGACAGGGGAGGTTAGAGCAGTACTTC. This encodes CASSFIPGQGRLEQYF. The whole variable domain, remainder taken from reference TRBV7-8 and TRBJ2-7, is GAGVSQSPRYKVAKRGQDVALRCDPISGHVSLFWYQQALGQGPEFLTYFQNEAQLDKSGLPSDRFFAERPEGSVSTLKIQRTQQEDSAVYLCASSFIPGQGRLEQYFGPGTRLTVT.

V gene TRBV27 combines with J gene TRBJ2-7; 8 nucleotides align to TRBD2. The CDR3 sequence is 17 residues long. CDR1 is MNHEY and CDR2 is SMNVEV in the germline V gene (reference sequence). V shed 3 bases and J 3 bases; nucleotides not matched to a gene: 13. The CDR3 DNA is TGTGCCAGCAGTTTGAATGGTCTGCGGGGGGCGGACTACGAGCAGTACTTC. Translating gives CASSLNGLRGADYEQYF.

The chain uses TRBV7-6 and TRBJ1-5, with no clear D. Trimming pared 0 bases from V and 6 bases from J, leaving 18 bases between. Per the germline V gene, CDR1 is SGHVS and CDR2 is FNYEAQ. The CDR3 consists of 17 residues. In DNA form, the CDR3 reads TGTGCCAGCAGCTTAGCTATCCGGCAGGTAGGATCTCAGCCCCAGCATTTT. This sequence encodes CASSLAIRQVGSQPQHF.

The J gene is TRBJ2-3, the V gene TRBV5-1; 7 nucleotides match TRBD1. The CDR3 spans 15 residues. V dropped 5 bases and J dropped 0; count of bases not matched to a gene: 6. CDR1 is SGHRS and CDR2 is YFSETQ in the germline V gene. The CDR3 sequence is CASRHGQVSTDTQYF. CDR3 sequence (DNA): TGCGCCAGCAGACATGGACAGGTTAGCACAGATACGCAGTATTTT. Full variable domain (remainder filled in from reference TRBV5-1 and TRBJ2-3): KAGVTQTPRYLIKTRGQQVTLSCSPISGHRSVSWYQQTPGQGLQFLFEYFSETQRNKGNFPGRFSGRQFSNSRSEMNVSTLELGDSALYLCASRHGQVSTDTQYFGPGTRLTVL.

This clone was observed a single time. The chain is built from TRBV6-5 and TRBJ1-1; possible D gene TRBD1, 5 bases. The CDR3 contains 14 residues. Germline loops: CDR1 MNHEY, CDR2 SVGAGI. Deletions cut 6 bases from V and 3 bases from J, with 14 bases between. The CDR3 reads CASRGDSGYTEAFF. The CDR3 DNA reads TGTGCCAGCAGGGGGGACTCCGGCTACACTGAAGCTTTCTTT.

The chain has TRBV19 and TRBJ2-4; 8 bases map to TRBD1. This CDR3 spans 14 amino acids. Germline CDR1 reads LNHDA; CDR2 reads SQIVND (reference sequence). Trimming cost V 5 bases and J 8 bases; bases outside gene matches: 8. CDR3 protein: CASSAGTGGDIQYF. In DNA form, the CDR3 reads TGTGCCAGTAGTGCAGGGACAGGTGGGGACATTCAGTACTTC.

This clone was counted a few times. The V gene is TRBV18, the J gene TRBJ1-1; D is undetermined. The CDR3 runs to 16 residues. The germline gives CDR1 KGHSH, CDR2 LQKENI. Trimming shortened V by 0 bases and J by 4 bases, and 15 bases separated the two germline ends. DNA for the CDR3: TGTGCCAGCTCACCACCGGGGAGGACGGTCGGCACTGAAGCTTTCTTT. It specifies CASSPPGRTVGTEAFF.